The clone carrying this TCR beta chain was found once. Other DNA sequences in the same sample also yield this CDR3. These data are taken from a study of blood T cell repertoires in COVID-19. About the study: The study drew acute and convalescent COVID-19 samples from the United States, Italy and Spain. T cells, B-cell-depleted T cells, or PBMCs supplied cDNA or gDNA.

Seattle researchers signed up patients amid active infection and tracked them longitudinally. Authors' processing steps: Amplification of reference gene primers was used by the study to estimate nucleated cell counts. Some clones are missing from TCRdb's copy, which holds only in-frame ones; the method was immunoSEQ multiplex PCR. V and J calls and clone size are those listed in that table; D and trimming were worked out from the DNA. The sample holds over 45,000 clones, roughly nine tenths seen once. V lost 4 bases, J lost 0 bases, and 10 bases lay in between. The CDR3 is made up of 14 amino acids. Germline assignment: CDR1 MNHEY and CDR2 SMNVEV (reference sequence).

The specimen was peripheral blood. This sequence originates from an older woman with COVID-19, enrolled during active disease. The chain has TRBV27 and TRBJ2-7; maybe TRBD1 (6 bases). The CDR3 here is CASSSTGSSYEQYF. CDR3 nucleotide sequence: TGTGCCAGCAGTTCCACAGGGTCCTCCTACGAGCAGTACTTC.